These 17 T cell receptor beta chains came from one sample sequenced in a study of cytomegalovirus exposure and HLA in healthy donors. Only in-frame clones appear in the TCRdb table, and some are missing; sequencing was by immunoSEQ multiplex PCR. Here the sample spans roughly 300,000 clones, roughly 90% being singletons. Sequencing was done on a sample of PBMCs. The receptors originated from a woman aged 18-29 years in good health and CMV-seronegative.

The chain employs TRBV2 and TRBJ1-4; TRBD1 aligns across 10 bases. Germline V gene data show CDR1 as SNHLY and CDR2 as FYNNEI. The CDR3 sequence is 14 residues long. J lost 5 bases, V lost 4 bases, and 1 base had no gene match. The CDR3 DNA sequence: TGTGCCAGCAGTGGACAGGGGGCAAATGAAAAACTGTTTTTT. It translates to CASSGQGANEKLFF.

The chain carries TRBV5-1 and TRBJ2-1; 7 bases are a match to TRBD2. The CDR3 is 18 residues long. CDR1 and CDR2 (germline): SGHRS, YFSETQ. V was clipped by 4 bases and J by 8 bases; unmatched bases: 21. The CDR3 nucleotides read TGCGCCAGCAGCAAGACTAGCCCCCTACGCCATGCCGCCCATGAGCAGTTCTTC. This translates into CASSKTSPLRHAAHEQFF.

The chain's CDR3 is CASSHTNPEDIQYF. CDR3 in DNA: TGTGCCAGCAGCCACACTAATCCGGAGGACATTCAGTACTTC. The chain is built from TRBV4-2 and TRBJ2-4, with a weak D call TRBD2 (5 bases). V lost 3 bases to trimming and J lost 8 bases, with 14 bases between them. The CDR3 is 14 residues long. Germline V gene data show CDR1 as LGHNA and CDR2 as YNFKEQ.

This chain joins TRBV15 and TRBJ1-2; D might be TRBD1 (6 bases). Trimming left V 1 base short and J 4 bases short, with 13 bases between. The length of the CDR3 is 15 residues. Germline lookup yields CDR1 LNHNV and CDR2 YYDKDF (reference sequence). The CDR3 DNA is TGTGCCACCAGCAGAGGGGTCGGACAGCGCTATGGCTACACCTTC. Encoded protein: CATSRGVGQRYGYTF.

The chain combines TRBV4-1 with TRBJ2-5, with D tentatively TRBD2 (6 bases). Germline CDR1 reads MGHRA; CDR2 reads YSYEKL. Deletions cut 0 bases from V and 6 bases from J, with 17 bases between. This CDR3 has 16 amino acids. CDR3 bases: TGCGCCAGCAGCCAAGATCGAGGTGGCGGGGAGAAGACCCAGTACTTC. Amino acid sequence: CASSQDRGGGEKTQYF.

V is TRBV4-3 and J is TRBJ1-1; D remains ambiguous. The CDR3 has 14 amino acids. With 4 bases removed from V and 5 bases from J, the gap between germline ends came to 14 bases. Germline loops: CDR1 LGHNA, CDR2 YSLEER. The chain's CDR3 is CASSPFWSGTEAFF. In DNA form, the CDR3 reads TGCGCCAGCAGCCCCTTTTGGAGTGGGACTGAAGCTTTCTTT.

This chain connects TRBV28 to TRBJ2-1; the match to TRBD1 covers 8 bases. The CDR3 is made up of 15 amino acids. The V gene end was trimmed by 5 bases and the J gene end by 6 bases; junction bases not matched to a gene: 9. From germline, CDR1 is MDHEN and CDR2 SYDVKM. CDR3 bases: TGTGCCAGCAGTGTGCCGGGACAGGCCCTCAATGAGCAGTTCTTC. This encodes CASSVPGQALNEQFF.

This clone was seen a few times. The chain is built from TRBV28 and TRBJ2-7; D uncertain. The CDR3 runs to 12 residues. Trimming cost V 3 bases and J 4 bases, with 7 bases left between them. CDR1 MDHEN and CDR2 SYDVKM come from the germline V gene. The CDR3 region is CASSLRFYEQYF. The CDR3 region has the DNA TGTGCCAGCAGTTTGAGGTTTTACGAGCAGTACTTC.

The table lists this clone with a few counts. The V and J genes are TRBV27 and TRBJ2-7, with TRBD2 matching over 7 bases. The CDR3 runs 13 residues. The ends lost 7 bases at V and 0 bases at J; junction bases unmatched: 3. Germline CDR1 MNHEY, CDR2 SMNVEV (reference sequence). CDR3 DNA sequence: TGTGCCAGCAAGGCTAGCGGCTCCTACGAGCAGTACTTC. Amino acid sequence: CASKASGSYEQYF.

This clone was seen once. The V call is TRBV4-3, the J call TRBJ2-1, with 12 bases lining up with TRBD2. Trimming removed 4 bases from V and 5 bases from J; junction bases left unmatched: 12. Germline CDR1 is LGHNA and CDR2 is YSLEER. This CDR3 is 18 amino acids long. Here the CDR3 DNA reads TGCGCCAGCAGCCCGTGGGCTAGCGGGAGGGCCGGCAACAATGAGCAGTTCTTC. This codes for CASSPWASGRAGNNEQFF.

The gene calls are TRBV5-6 and TRBJ2-3, with TRBD1 as a possible D gene (6 bases). The ends were cut back, 4 bases at V and 4 bases at J, with 10 bases in the middle. The CDR3 has 13 amino acids. CDR1 SGHDT and CDR2 YYEEEE come from the germline V gene. The DNA of the CDR3 is TGTGCCAGCAGCCCAGGGGTCGCAGATACGCAGTATTTT. Its protein is CASSPGVADTQYF.

V is TRBV9 and J is TRBJ2-7; 8 bases match TRBD1. The CDR3 loop spans 14 amino acids. Germline V gives CDR1 SGDLS, CDR2 YYNGEE. With 0 bases clipped from V and 6 bases from J, the junction kept 5 bases outside the gene matches. CDR3 sequence (DNA): TGTGCCAGCAGCGTAGCGGACAGGGTTAGCGAGCAGTACTTC. This sequence encodes CASSVADRVSEQYF.

This sequence joins TRBV28 and TRBJ2-7, with 7 bases that match TRBD1. The CDR3 consists of 13 residues. The germline gives CDR1 MDHEN, CDR2 SYDVKM. V trimming: 8 bases; J trimming: 3 bases; junction bases outside the gene matches: 7. CDR3 in amino acids: CASYPAGGYEQYF. DNA for the CDR3: TGTGCCAGCTACCCGGCAGGGGGCTACGAGCAGTACTTC.

The V and J genes are TRBV27 and TRBJ2-3; TRBD2 agrees at 12 bases. V dropped 0 bases and J dropped 0; count of bases not matched to a gene: 10. CDR1 and CDR2 from the germline V gene are MNHEY and SMNVEV (reference sequence). The CDR3 consists of 20 residues. The CDR3 region is CASSLSRLAGGRGSTDTQYF. The DNA of the CDR3 is TGTGCCAGCAGTTTATCGCGGCTAGCGGGAGGGCGGGGGAGCACAGATACGCAGTATTTT.

This clone was recorded once. The genes are TRBV4-1 and TRBJ2-5; 9 bases agree with TRBD2. This CDR3 has 14 residues. Germline V CDR1 and CDR2: MGHRA, YSYEKL. Losses at the gene ends were 4 bases for V and 3 bases for J; bases not matched to a gene: 3. The CDR3 protein is CASSPGLAKETQYF. The CDR3, as DNA: TGCGCCAGCAGCCCTGGACTAGCGAAAGAGACCCAGTACTTC.

The genes are TRBV4-1 and TRBJ2-3; TRBD2 is a possible D gene (6 bases). The CDR3 is 19 amino acids. The V and J ends lost 0 bases and 1 base respectively, with 20 bases between them. Germline CDR1 reads MGHRA; CDR2 reads YSYEKL. The CDR3 reads CASSQDRGLAPRGTDTQYF. CDR3 nucleotides: TGCGCCAGCAGCCAAGATCGGGGGTTAGCCCCCCGCGGCACAGATACGCAGTATTTT.

This rearrangement joins TRBV11-2 to TRBJ2-7; tentative D call: TRBD2 (6 bases). V lost 5 bases and J lost 6, with 17 bases in between. Germline loops: CDR1 SGHAT, CDR2 FQNNGV. This CDR3 comprises 14 residues. DNA of the CDR3: TGTGCCAGCAGCCACGGGGACTCCAGACGCGAGCAGTACTTC. Amino acid sequence: CASSHGDSRREQYF.